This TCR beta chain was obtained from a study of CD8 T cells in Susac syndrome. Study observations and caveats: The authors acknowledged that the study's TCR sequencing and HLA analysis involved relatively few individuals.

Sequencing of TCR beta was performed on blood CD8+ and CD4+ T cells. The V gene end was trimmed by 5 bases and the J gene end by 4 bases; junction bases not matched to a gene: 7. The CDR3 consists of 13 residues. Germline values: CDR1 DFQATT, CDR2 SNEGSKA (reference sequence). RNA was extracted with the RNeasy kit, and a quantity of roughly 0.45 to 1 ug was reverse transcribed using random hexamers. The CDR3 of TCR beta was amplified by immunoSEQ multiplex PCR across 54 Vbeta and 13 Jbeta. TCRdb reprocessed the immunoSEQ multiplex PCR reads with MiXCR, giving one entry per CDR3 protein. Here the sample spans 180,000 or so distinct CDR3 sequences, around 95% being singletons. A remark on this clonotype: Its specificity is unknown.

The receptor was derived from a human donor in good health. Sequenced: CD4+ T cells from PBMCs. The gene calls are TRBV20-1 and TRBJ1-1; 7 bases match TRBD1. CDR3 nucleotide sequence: TGCAGTGCTTCATACAGGGGTGGCACTGAAGCTTTCTTT. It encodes CSASYRGGTEAFF.